The T cell receptor (beta chain) described here comes from a study of blood T cell repertoires in COVID-19. This CDR3 spans 15 amino acids. From germline, CDR1 is DFQATT and CDR2 SNEGSKA (reference sequence). The ends lost 6 bases at V and 6 bases at J; junction bases unmatched: 13. Assay: immunoSEQ multiplex PCR; the TCRdb copy retains only in-frame clones and omits some. The sample records about 100,000 clones, about 80% being singletons. The receptor was derived from a woman older than 75 with active or convalescent COVID-19. The V gene is TRBV20-1, the J gene TRBJ1-4; 7 bases line up with TRBD1. The material sequenced was peripheral blood. This chain's CDR3 is CSASGQGVNHEKLFF. The CDR3 nucleotides read TGCAGTGCGAGTGGTCAGGGGGTGAATCATGAAAAACTGTTTTTT.